This T cell receptor (beta chain) comes out of a study of blood T cell repertoires in COVID-19. Study background: Italy, Spain and the United States were the sources of the convalescent and acute COVID-19 samples. Sources were T cells, B-cell-depleted T cells, or PBMCs; the material itself was cDNA or gDNA.

Authors' processing steps: Counts of nucleated cells, estimated from reference gene primer amplification, were obtained. The table came from immunoSEQ multiplex PCR; TCRdb's copy has only in-frame clones and leaves some out. V and J calls and clone size follow that table, whereas D and trimming were derived from the DNA. This sample has roughly 87,000 clones; more than 75% occur once, and the top ten carry 8%. The CDR3 runs to 14 residues. Looked up from germline, CDR1 is SEHNR and CDR2 is FQNEAQ (reference sequence). Trimming shortened V by 1 base and J by 7 bases, and 14 bases separated the two germline ends.

This TCR derives from a man aged 50-59 years with active COVID-19. V and J are TRBV7-9 and TRBJ2-7; TRBD2 is a possible D gene (5 bases). Sequencing was done on a sample of peripheral blood. Here the CDR3 reads CASSLGKGSGEQYF. CDR3 in DNA: TGTGCCAGCAGCTTAGGCAAGGGTTCGGGAGAGCAGTACTTC.